This T cell receptor beta chain emerged from a study of Ad26.COV2.S vaccination and SARS-CoV-2 variants. This sample's treatment: some 20 received Ad26.COV2.S at low or high dose, single or two shots; about 5 received placebo; per-sample allocation not given. Specimens were obtained on day 63 following the first vaccine or placebo injection. Generated by immunoSEQ multiplex PCR, the TCRdb table keeps only in-frame clones and is missing some. The sample yields 200,000 to 250,000 clones, 88% seen once. Trimming left V 3 bases short and J 4 bases short, with 12 bases between. The CDR3 runs to 14 residues. Germline V CDR1 and CDR2: LGHDT, YNNKEL (reference sequence).

The chain recombines TRBV3-1 (or the pseudogene TRBV3-2) with TRBJ1-2, with D possibly TRBD1 on 6 matching bases. The receptor was derived from a person aged 18-60 years who received the Ad26.COV2.S COVID-19 vaccine or a placebo. The starting material was peripheral blood, obtained in a trial of Ad26.COV2.S vaccine versus placebo. In DNA, the CDR3 is TGTGCCAGCAGCCAGGACGACAGGTTCTATGGCTACACCTTC. Translating it yields CASSQDDRFYGYTF.